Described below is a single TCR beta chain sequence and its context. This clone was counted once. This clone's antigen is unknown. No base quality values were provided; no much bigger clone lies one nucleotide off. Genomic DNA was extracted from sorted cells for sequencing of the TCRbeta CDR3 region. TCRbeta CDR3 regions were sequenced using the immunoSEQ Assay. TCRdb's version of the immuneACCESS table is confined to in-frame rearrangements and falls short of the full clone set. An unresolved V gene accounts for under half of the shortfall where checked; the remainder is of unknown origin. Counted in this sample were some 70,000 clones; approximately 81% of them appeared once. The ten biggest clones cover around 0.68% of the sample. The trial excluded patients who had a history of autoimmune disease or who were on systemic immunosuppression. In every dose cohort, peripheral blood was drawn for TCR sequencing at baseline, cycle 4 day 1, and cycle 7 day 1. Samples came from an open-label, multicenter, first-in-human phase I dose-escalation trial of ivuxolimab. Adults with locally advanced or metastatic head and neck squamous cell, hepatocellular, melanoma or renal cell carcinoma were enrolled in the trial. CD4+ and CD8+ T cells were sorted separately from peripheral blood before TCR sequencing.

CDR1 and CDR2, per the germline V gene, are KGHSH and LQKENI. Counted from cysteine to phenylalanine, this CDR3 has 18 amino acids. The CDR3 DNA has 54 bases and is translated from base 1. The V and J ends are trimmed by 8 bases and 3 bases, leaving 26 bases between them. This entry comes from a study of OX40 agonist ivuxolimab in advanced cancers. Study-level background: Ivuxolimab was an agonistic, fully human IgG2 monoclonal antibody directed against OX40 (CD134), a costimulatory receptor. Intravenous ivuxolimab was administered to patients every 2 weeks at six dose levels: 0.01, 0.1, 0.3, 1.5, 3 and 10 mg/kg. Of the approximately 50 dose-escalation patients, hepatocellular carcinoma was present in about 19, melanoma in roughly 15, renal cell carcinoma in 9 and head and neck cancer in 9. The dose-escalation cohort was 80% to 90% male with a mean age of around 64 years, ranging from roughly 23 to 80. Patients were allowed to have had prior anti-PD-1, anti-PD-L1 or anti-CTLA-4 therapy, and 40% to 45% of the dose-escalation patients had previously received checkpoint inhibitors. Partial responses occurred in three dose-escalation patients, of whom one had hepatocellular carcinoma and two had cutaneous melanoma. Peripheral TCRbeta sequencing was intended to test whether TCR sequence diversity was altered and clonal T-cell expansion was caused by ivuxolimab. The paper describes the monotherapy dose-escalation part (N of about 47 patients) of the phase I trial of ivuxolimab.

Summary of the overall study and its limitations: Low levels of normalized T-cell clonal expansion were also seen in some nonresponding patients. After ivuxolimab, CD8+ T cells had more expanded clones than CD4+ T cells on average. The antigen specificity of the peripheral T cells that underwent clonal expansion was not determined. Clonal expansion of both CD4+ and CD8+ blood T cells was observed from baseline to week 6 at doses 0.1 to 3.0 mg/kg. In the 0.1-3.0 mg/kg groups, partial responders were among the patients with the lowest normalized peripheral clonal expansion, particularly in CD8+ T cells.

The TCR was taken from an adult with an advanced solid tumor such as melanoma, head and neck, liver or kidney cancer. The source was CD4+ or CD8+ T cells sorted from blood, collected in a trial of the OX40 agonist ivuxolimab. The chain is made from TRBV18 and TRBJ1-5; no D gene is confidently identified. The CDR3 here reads CASLLGESHGGNNQPQHF. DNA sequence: TGTGCCAGCCTCCTAGGCGAATCGCACGGAGGAAACAATCAGCCCCAGCATTTT. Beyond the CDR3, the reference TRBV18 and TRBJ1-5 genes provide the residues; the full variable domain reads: NAGVMQNPRHLVRRRGQEARLRCSPMKGHSHVYWYRQLPEEGLKFMVYLQKENIIDESGMPKERFSAEFPKEGPSILRIQQVVRGDSAAYFCASLLGESHGGNNQPQHFGDGTRLSIL.